The TCR beta chain under discussion was sequenced for a study of technical replicates of blood from a few donors. The assay was immunoSEQ multiplex PCR, and TCRdb's table has in-frame clones only and misses some. This sample has fewer than 100,000 clones, with about 90% found just once. There are 14 residues in the CDR3. Germline V gene data show CDR1 as SGHNT and CDR2 as YYREEE (reference sequence). Trimming pared 1 base from V and 9 bases from J, leaving 17 bases between. The sequencing sample was made of T cells isolated from PBMCs. This sequence was found in a human donor in good health. This rearrangement joins TRBV5-4 to TRBJ2-7, with D possibly being TRBD1 (6 bases). The CDR3 DNA is TGTGCCAGCAGCTTGTGGACCGGGCAGGGGAGGCAGTACTTC. It codes for CASSLWTGQGRQYF.